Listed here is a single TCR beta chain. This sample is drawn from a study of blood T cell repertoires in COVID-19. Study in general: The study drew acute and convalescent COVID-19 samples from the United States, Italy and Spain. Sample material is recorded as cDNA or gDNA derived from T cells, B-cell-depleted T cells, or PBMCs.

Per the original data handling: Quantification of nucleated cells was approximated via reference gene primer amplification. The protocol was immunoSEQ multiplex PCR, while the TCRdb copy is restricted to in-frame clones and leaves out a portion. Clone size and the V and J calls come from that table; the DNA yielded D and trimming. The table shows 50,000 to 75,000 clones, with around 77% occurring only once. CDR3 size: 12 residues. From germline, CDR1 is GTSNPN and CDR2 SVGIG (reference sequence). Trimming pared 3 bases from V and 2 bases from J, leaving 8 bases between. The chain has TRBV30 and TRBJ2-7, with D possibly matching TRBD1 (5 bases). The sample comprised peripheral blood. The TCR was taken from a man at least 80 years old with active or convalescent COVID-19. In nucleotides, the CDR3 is TGTGCCTGGAGGGACACGACCTACGAGCAGTACTTC. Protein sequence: CAWRDTTYEQYF. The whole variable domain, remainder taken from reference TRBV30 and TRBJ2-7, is SQTIHQWPATLVQPVGSPLSLECTVEGTSNPNLYWYRQAAGRGLQLLFYSVGIGQISSEVPQNLSASRPQDRQFILSSKKLLLSDSGFYLCAWRDTTYEQYFGPGTRLTVT.